Ten or more counts support the clone carrying this TCR beta chain. Its antigen is undetermined. TCRdb fed the reads into MiXCR, producing one record per CDR3 protein. The table has roughly 130,000 distinct CDR3 sequences, approximately 8.8% seen once. This sample is drawn from a study of T cell repertoires in cytomegalovirus infection. Study at large: Carrying CMV and the relevant HLA type showed in public TCR beta signatures. Findings and caveats of the study: Dominant in the ex vivo response were TCR beta clonotypes restricted by HLA-C and specific for CMV.

The CDR3 spans 16 residues. V was pared by 0 bases and J by 3 bases, with 13 bases between. Per germline, CDR1 SGHDT and CDR2 YYEEEE. The sequencing input was PBMCs. The chain links TRBV5-6 to TRBJ2-1; a possible D gene is TRBD2 (7 bases). The source of this sequence is a human donor in good health (CMV status not recorded). Some clones in this sample may be carry-over from other donors' samples. The CDR3 DNA is TGTGCCAGCAGCTTGGAGCGAGGGGGGGACTACAATGAGCAGTTCTTC. Translation gives CASSLERGGDYNEQFF. The full variable domain, in which reference TRBV5-6 and TRBJ2-1 provide the parts outside the CDR3, is DAGVTQSPTHLIKTRGQQVTLRCSPKSGHDTVSWYQQALGQGPQFIFQYYEEEERQRGNFPDRFSGHQFPNYSSELNVNALLLGDSALYLCASSLERGGDYNEQFFGPGTRLTVL.